The rows below give T cell receptor beta chains drawn from one sample of a study of human T cells and chemical hapten exposure. TCRdb analysed the RACE reads with MiXCR anew, one entry per CDR3 protein. The sample shows 65,000 to 95,000 distinct CDR3 sequences, about 6.6% of them seen only once. Sequenced here: whole blood, sampled in connection with sensitization to the hapten diphenylcyclopropenone (DPC). The receptors were sampled from a woman aged 30 to 39 with alopecia areata. Some clones in this sample may be carry-over from other donors' samples. Each CDR3 is given with its conserved first and last residue. The order of the fields is clone size, V gene, CDR3 protein. Some rows mark clone size as missing; the rest say once, few, many or name a class of expanded clone.

abundance: many; v_gene: TRBV11-2; CDR3aa: CASSLDRGDEQFF
abundance: many; v_gene: TRBV30; CDR3aa: CAWTQKGPRGNTIYF
abundance: many; v_gene: TRBV29-1; CDR3aa: CSVDGGRDTEAFF
abundance: few; v_gene: TRBV30; CDR3aa: CAWSVRRSNEKLFF
abundance: many; v_gene: TRBV6-6; CDR3aa: CASRRQGGNQGYGYTF
abundance: -; v_gene: TRBV18; CDR3aa: CASSPYREQNQPQHF
abundance: many; v_gene: TRBV5-1; CDR3aa: CASSPLTSGVPDTQYF
abundance: many; v_gene: TRBV2; CDR3aa: CASTTGAITEAFF
abundance: many; v_gene: TRBV5-1; CDR3aa: CASSITSSSYEQYF
abundance: many; v_gene: TRBV6-2/TRBV6-3; CDR3aa: CASNKGTYEKLFF
abundance: many; v_gene: TRBV12-3/TRBV12-4; CDR3aa: CASRPRQGYGNEQFF
abundance: -; v_gene: TRBV3-1; CDR3aa: CASSQLGHEQYF
abundance: many; v_gene: TRBV29-1; CDR3aa: CSAPGQNTGELFF
abundance: many; v_gene: TRBV11-2; CDR3aa: CASSPTTRGATNEKLFF
abundance: -; v_gene: TRBV12-3/TRBV12-4; CDR3aa: CASSLARLGTNEKLFF